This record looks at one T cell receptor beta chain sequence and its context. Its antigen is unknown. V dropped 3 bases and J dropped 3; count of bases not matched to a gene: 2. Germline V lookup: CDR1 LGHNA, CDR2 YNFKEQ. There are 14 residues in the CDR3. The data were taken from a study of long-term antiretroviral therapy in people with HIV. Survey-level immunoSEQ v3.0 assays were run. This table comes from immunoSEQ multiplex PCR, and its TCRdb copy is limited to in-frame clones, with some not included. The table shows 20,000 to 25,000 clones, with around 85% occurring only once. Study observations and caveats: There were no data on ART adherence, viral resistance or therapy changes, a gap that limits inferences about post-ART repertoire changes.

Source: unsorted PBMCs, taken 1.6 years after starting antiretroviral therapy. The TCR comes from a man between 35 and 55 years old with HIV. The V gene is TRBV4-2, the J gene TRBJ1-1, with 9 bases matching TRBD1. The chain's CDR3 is CASSQTGGDTEAFF. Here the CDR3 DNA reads TGTGCCAGCAGCCAGACAGGGGGAGACACTGAAGCTTTCTTT.